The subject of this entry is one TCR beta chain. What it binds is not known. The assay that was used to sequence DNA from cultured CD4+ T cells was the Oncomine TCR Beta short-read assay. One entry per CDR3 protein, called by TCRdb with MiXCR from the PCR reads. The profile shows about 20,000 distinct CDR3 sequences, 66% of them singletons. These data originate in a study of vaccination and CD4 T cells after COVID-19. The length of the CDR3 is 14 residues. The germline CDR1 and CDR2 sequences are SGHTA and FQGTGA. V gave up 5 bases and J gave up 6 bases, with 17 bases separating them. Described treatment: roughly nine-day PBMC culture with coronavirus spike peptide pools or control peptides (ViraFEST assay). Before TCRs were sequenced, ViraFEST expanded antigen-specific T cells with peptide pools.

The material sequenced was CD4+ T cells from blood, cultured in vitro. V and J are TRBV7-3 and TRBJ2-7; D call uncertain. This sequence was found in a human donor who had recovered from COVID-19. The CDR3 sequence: CASSAGPLPAEQYF. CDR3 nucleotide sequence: TGTGCCAGCAGCGCCGGGCCCCTACCCGCCGAGCAGTACTTC.